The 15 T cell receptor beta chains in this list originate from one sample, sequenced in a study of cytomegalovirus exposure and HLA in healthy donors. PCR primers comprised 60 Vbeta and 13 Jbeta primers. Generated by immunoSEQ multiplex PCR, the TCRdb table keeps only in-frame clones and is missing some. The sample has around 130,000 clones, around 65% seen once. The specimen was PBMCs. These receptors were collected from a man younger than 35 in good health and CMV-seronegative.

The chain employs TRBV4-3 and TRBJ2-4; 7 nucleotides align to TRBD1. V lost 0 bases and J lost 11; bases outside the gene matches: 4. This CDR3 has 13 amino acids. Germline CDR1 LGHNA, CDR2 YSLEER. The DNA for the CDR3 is TGCGCCAGCAGCCAAGATCGACAGGGCTTTCAGTACTTC. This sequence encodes CASSQDRQGFQYF.

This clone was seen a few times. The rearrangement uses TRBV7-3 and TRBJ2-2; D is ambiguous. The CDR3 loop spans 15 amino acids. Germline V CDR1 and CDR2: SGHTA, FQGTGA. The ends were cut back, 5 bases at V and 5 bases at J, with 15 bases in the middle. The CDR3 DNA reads TGTGCCAGCAGCCTTCAGCCACTCGGGACCGGGGAGCTGTTTTTT. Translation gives CASSLQPLGTGELFF. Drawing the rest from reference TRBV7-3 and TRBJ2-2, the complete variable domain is GAGVSQTPSNKVTEKGKYVELRCDPISGHTALYWYRQSLGQGPEFLIYFQGTGAADDSGLPNDRFFAVRPEGSVSTLKIQRTERGDSAVYLCASSLQPLGTGELFFGEGSRLTVL.

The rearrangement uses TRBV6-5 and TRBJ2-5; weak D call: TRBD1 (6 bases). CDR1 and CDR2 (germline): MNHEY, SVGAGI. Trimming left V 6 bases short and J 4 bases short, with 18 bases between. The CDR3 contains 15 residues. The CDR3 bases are TGTGCCAGCAGGACAGGTCGGCCAGATGGAGAGACCCAGTACTTC. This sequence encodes CASRTGRPDGETQYF.

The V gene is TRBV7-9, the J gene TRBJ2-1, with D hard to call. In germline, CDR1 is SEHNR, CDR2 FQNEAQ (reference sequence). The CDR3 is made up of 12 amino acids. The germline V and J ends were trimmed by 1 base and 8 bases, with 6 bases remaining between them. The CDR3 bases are TGTGCCAGCAGCTTAGTAGCCCATGAGCAGTTCTTC. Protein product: CASSLVAHEQFF.

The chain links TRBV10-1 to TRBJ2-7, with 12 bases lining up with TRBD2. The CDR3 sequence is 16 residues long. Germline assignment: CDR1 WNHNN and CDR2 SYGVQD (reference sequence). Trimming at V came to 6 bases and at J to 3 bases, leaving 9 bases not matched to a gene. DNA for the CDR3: TGCGCCAGCAGCCGGAATCTAGCGGGAGGGCTCTACGAGCAGTACTTC. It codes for CASSRNLAGGLYEQYF.

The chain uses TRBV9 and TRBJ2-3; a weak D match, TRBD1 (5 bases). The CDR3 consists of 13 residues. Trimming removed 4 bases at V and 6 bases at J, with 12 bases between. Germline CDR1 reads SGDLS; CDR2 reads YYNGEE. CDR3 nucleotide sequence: TGTGCCAGCAGCCTCCGGACATGGGATACGCAGTATTTT. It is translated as CASSLRTWDTQYF.

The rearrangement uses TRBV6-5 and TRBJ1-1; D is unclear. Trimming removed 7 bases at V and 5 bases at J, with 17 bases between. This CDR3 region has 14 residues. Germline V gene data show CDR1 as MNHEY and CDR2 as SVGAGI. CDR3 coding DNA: TGTGCCAGCATTCGGACGCCGGGAACAACTGAAGCTTTCTTT. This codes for CASIRTPGTTEAFF.

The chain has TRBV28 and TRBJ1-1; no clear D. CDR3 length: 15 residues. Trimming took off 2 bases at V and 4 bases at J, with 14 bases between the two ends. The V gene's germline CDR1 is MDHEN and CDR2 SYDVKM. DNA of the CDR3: TGTGCCAGCAGTTTAGGTCGGCGGGGAATCACTGAAGCTTTCTTT. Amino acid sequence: CASSLGRRGITEAFF.

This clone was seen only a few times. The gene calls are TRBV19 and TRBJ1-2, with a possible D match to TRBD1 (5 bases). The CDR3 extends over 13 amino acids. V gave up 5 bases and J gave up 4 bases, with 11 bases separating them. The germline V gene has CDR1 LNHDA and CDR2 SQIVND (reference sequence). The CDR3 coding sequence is TGTGCCAGTAGTCTTCCAGGGTCCTATGGCTACACCTTC. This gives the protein CASSLPGSYGYTF.

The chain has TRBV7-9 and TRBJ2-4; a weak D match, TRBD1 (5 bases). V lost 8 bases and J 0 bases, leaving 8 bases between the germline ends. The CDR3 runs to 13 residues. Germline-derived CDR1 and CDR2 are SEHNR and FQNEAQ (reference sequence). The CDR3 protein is CASSGLAKNIQYF. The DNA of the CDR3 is TGTGCCAGCTCAGGGTTAGCCAAAAACATTCAGTACTTC.

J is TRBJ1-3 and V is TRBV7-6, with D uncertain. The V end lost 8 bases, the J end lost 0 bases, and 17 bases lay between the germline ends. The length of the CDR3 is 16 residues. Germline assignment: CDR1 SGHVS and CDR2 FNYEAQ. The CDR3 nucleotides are TGTGCCAGCCTCCCGGTCAGGCCTAACTCTGGAAACACCATATATTTT. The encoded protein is CASLPVRPNSGNTIYF.

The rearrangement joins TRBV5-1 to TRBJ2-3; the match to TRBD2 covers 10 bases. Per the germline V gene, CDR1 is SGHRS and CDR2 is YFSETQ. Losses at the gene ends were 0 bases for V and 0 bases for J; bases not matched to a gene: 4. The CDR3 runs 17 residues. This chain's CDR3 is CASSLGTSGSSTDTQYF. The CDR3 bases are TGCGCCAGCAGCTTGGGGACTAGCGGATCTAGCACAGATACGCAGTATTTT.

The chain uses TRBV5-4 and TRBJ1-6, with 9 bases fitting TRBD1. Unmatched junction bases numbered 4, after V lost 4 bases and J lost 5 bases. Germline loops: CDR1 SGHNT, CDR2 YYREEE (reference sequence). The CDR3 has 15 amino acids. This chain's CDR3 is CASSRRDRDNSPLHF. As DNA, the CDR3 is TGTGCCAGCAGCCGCCGGGACAGGGATAATTCACCCCTCCACTTT.

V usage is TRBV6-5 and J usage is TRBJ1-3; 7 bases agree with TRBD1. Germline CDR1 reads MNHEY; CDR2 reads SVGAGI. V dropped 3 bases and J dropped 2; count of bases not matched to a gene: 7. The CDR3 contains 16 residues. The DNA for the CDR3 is TGTGCCAGCAGTTATTCGGGACAGCTTACTGGAAACACCATATATTTT. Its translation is CASSYSGQLTGNTIYF.

The CDR3 spells CASNRDTYNEQFF. DNA of the CDR3: TGTGCCAGCAATCGAGACACGTACAATGAGCAGTTCTTC. The chain uses TRBV28 and TRBJ2-1; D uncertain. V was shortened by 7 bases and J by 4 bases, with 11 bases between the two germline ends. CDR1 is MDHEN and CDR2 is SYDVKM in the germline V gene. This CDR3 is 13 amino acids long.